A selection of T cell receptor beta chains follows, all from one sample in a study of human T cells and chemical hapten exposure. TCRdb reprocessed the RACE reads with MiXCR, giving one entry per CDR3 protein. The data show about 92,000 distinct CDR3 sequences, around 9.5% seen once. The input for sequencing was whole blood, taken in connection with sensitization to the hapten diphenylcyclopropenone (DPC). These receptor sequences come from a woman between 40 and 55 years old with alopecia areata. Some clones in this sample may be carry-over from other donors' samples. CDR3s include the opening cysteine and the closing phenylalanine or tryptophan. A D gene is named only where the DNA matches it firmly. Size is omitted from some rows. Given values are once, few, many or a class for expanded clones.

J gene: TRBJ1-4
V gene: TRBV5-1
D gene: .
clone size: many
CDR3 DNA: TGCGCCAGCAGCTTAAAAGGGAATGAAAAACTGTTTTTT
CDR3 protein: CASSLKGNEKLFF

J gene: TRBJ2-3
V gene: TRBV10-3
D gene: .
clone size: .
CDR3 DNA: TGTGCCATCAGTGAGAGGGTTACAGATACGCAGTATTTT
CDR3 protein: CAISERVTDTQYF

J gene: TRBJ2-3
V gene: TRBV6-6
D gene: TRBD2
clone size: many
CDR3 DNA: TGTGCCAGCAGTTACTACCAGACTAGCGGGGGGGGTCGAGGCACAGATACGCAGTATTTT
CDR3 protein: CASSYYQTSGGGRGTDTQYF

J gene: TRBJ2-3
V gene: TRBV12-3/TRBV12-4
D gene: .
clone size: .
CDR3 DNA: TGTGCCAGCAGCCCCCTTGAGACAGATACGCAGTATTTT
CDR3 protein: CASSPLETDTQYF

J gene: TRBJ2-7
V gene: TRBV7-2
D gene: TRBD1
clone size: many
CDR3 DNA: TGTGCCAGCAGGCCCGGGACAGGGGAGTACGAGCAGTACTTC
CDR3 protein: CASRPGTGEYEQYF

J gene: TRBJ2-7
V gene: TRBV5-1
D gene: .
clone size: many
CDR3 DNA: TGCGCCAGCAGCTTCCTAGGGGGCGAGCAGTACTTC
CDR3 protein: CASSFLGGEQYF

J gene: TRBJ2-7
V gene: TRBV20-1
D gene: .
clone size: .
CDR3 DNA: TGCAGTGCTAGCTCTCCTCTCACCACCTACGAGCAGTACTTC
CDR3 protein: CSASSPLTTYEQYF

J gene: TRBJ2-7
V gene: TRBV20-1
D gene: TRBD2
clone size: .
CDR3 DNA: TGCAGTGCTAGACAGCGGGGGGGCGGACACGAGCAGTACTTC
CDR3 protein: CSARQRGGGHEQYF

J gene: TRBJ2-3
V gene: TRBV6-5
D gene: .
clone size: many
CDR3 DNA: TGTGCCAGCAGTTATTCCAAGGGCCGCACAGATACGCAGTATTTT
CDR3 protein: CASSYSKGRTDTQYF

J gene: TRBJ1-2
V gene: TRBV7-9
D gene: TRBD1
clone size: many
CDR3 DNA: TGTGCCAGCAGCTTTCCGGGACAGGGAACATATGGCTACACCTTC
CDR3 protein: CASSFPGQGTYGYTF

J gene: TRBJ1-2
V gene: TRBV6-5
D gene: .
clone size: many
CDR3 DNA: TGTGCCAGCAGTTCCCGAGGGGGAAACTATGGCTACACCTTC
CDR3 protein: CASSSRGGNYGYTF

J gene: TRBJ2-1
V gene: TRBV7-3
D gene: .
clone size: many
CDR3 DNA: TGTGCCAGCAGCATAGCGTCAGTCCCCTACAATGAGCAGTTCTTC
CDR3 protein: CASSIASVPYNEQFF

J gene: TRBJ2-2
V gene: TRBV18
D gene: .
clone size: few
CDR3 DNA: TGTGCCAGCTCACCACCCGGGGGGCAGGGAGTCACCGGGGAGCTGTTTTTT
CDR3 protein: CASSPPGGQGVTGELFF

J gene: TRBJ2-1
V gene: TRBV6-2/TRBV6-3
D gene: TRBD2
clone size: many
CDR3 DNA: TGTGCCAGCAGTTCCTTTAGTTCGGGACTACTTTATCGTGAGCAGTTCTTC
CDR3 protein: CASSSFSSGLLYREQFF

J gene: TRBJ2-1
V gene: TRBV6-2/TRBV6-3
D gene: .
clone size: many
CDR3 DNA: TGTGCCAGCAGTAAAAAGTACAATGAGCAGTTCTTC
CDR3 protein: CASSKKYNEQFF

J gene: TRBJ1-2
V gene: TRBV6-2/TRBV6-3
D gene: .
clone size: few
CDR3 DNA: TGTGCCAGCAGTTATTCAGCCTATGGCTACACCTTC
CDR3 protein: CASSYSAYGYTF

J gene: TRBJ2-5
V gene: TRBV4-3
D gene: .
clone size: few
CDR3 DNA: TGCGCCAGCAGCCAAGGCCTGGGGGACCAAGAGACCCAGTACTTC
CDR3 protein: CASSQGLGDQETQYF